Below, one TCR beta chain is given with its context. The sample holds one count of this clone. Its target antigen remains unknown. No quality values exist for individual bases; no much larger clone is one base distant. These data originate in a study of blood T cell repertoires in COVID-19 (TCRdb year 2020). Study-wide context: Samples covering the acute and convalescent phases of COVID-19 were provided by collaborators in the United States, Italy and Spain. The prospective study material was composed of cDNA or gDNA derived from T cells, B-cell-depleted T cells, or PBMCs. The dataset comprised deeply sampled blood TCRbeta repertoires from subjects exposed to, actively infected with, or recovered from COVID-19. The repertoires were released in a freely available public database meant as a resource for research on the immune response to SARS-CoV-2. The samples were drawn from the first 160 participants of the ongoing ImmuneRACE study and from some 1,300 subjects provided by 6 global collaborators. Sample metadata almost always included a de-identified subject ID, COVID-19 status, age in years and sex. Where available, HLA class I and class II types were obtained from metadata supplied by the sample provider rather than from assay-based typing.

The collaborating institutions used their own protocols to collect whole blood in K2EDTA tubes. For TCRbeta analysis, collaborator samples were shipped as frozen whole blood, as isolated PBMCs, or as DNA extracted from either sample type. The study at large found these results: How much clinical and demographic metadata was included differed by source and by participant, and the metadata was provided uncurated.

TCRbeta CDR3 regions were amplified from genomic DNA by means of the immunoSEQ Assay, a bias-controlled multiplex PCR. The authors processed their data as follows. Within the assay, amplification of reference gene primers was used to estimate how many nucleated cells each sample contained. Sequence reads were collapsed and filtered to measure the absolute abundance of every unique TCRbeta CDR3 rearrangement. For each sample, productive Simpson clonality was calculated as the square root of Simpson's diversity index across productive rearrangements. TCRdb holds this immuneACCESS table with in-frame rearrangements only. Some clones are missing; in checked studies, unresolved V genes explain under half, and the rest has no known cause. From that table come the V and J calls and clone size; the DNA was used to work out D and trimming. The sample table contains more than 10,000 clones; only one count was recorded for 92% of them. The top ten hold 28% of the sample.

Trimming removed 0 bases from V and 5 bases from J, leaving 8 bases between the germline ends. Spanning cysteine to phenylalanine, the CDR3 consists of 12 amino acids. Here the CDR3 DNA is all that survives: 36 bases in frame from base 1. CDR1 GTSNPN and CDR2 SVGIG are derived from the germline V gene (reference sequence). The sample taken for sequencing was peripheral blood. The TCR was taken from a woman aged 65 to 85 with active COVID-19. Recombination connected TRBV30 to TRBJ2-7, with a tentative D gene TRBD1 over 6 matching bases. CDR3 sequence: CAWSVTGNEQYF. The nucleotide sequence reads as follows: TGTGCCTGGAGTGTAACAGGGAACGAGCAGTACTTC. The full variable domain, with segments outside the CDR3 supplied by the reference TRBV30 and TRBJ2-7 proteins, appears as SQTIHQWPATLVQPVGSPLSLECTVEGTSNPNLYWYRQAAGRGLQLLFYSVGIGQISSEVPQNLSASRPQDRQFILSSKKLLLSDSGFYLCAWSVTGNEQYFGPGTRLTVT.